This T cell receptor (beta chain) was found in a study of T cells in Graves' hyperthyroidism and ophthalmopathy. Germline V CDR1 and CDR2: MNHEY, SVGEGT. CDR3 length equals 15 residues. With 1 base clipped from V and 7 bases from J, the junction kept 9 bases outside the gene matches. This clonotype was counted at least ten times. Authors of the study amplified TCR beta CDR3 regions from RNA transcripts. First-round RT-PCR with HTBI primers amplified the TCR CDR3 region. TCRdb re-analysed the multiplex PCR reads in MiXCR, keeping a single row per CDR3 protein. The top ten clones hold 25% to 30% of a sample with roughly 300,000 distinct CDR3 sequences, less than 30% of them seen once. Newly diagnosed patients aged 18 to 65 had hyperthyroidism of under 2 months' duration. The authors took PBMCs from 10 ml fresh peripheral blood.

This chain links TRBV6-2 or TRBV6-3 with TRBJ2-7, with 8 bases that match TRBD2. Sequences were obtained from blood. This receptor was taken from a man in his forties with Graves' hyperthyroidism that later progressed to Graves' ophthalmopathy. CDR3 region: CASSYLEAGVGEQYF. DNA for the CDR3: TGTGCCAGCAGTTACTTAGAAGCGGGAGTGGGAGAGCAGTACTTC.